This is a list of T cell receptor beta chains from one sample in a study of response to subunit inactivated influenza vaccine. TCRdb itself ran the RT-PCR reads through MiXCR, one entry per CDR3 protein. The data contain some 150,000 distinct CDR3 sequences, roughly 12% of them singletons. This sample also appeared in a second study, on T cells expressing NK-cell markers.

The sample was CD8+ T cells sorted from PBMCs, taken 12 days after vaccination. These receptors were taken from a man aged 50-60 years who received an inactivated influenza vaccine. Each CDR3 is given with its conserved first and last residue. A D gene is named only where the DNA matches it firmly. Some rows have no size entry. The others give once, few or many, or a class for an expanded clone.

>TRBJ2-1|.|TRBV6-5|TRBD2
TGTGCCAGCAGTTACTCCGGGGGGTACAATGAGCAGTTCTTC
CASSYSGGYNEQFF
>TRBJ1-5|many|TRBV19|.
TGTGCCAGTAGTATAGATGTTCGACGGAATCAGCCCCAGCATTTT
CASSIDVRRNQPQHF
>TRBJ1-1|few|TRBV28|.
TGTGCCAGCAGTTTCATTGACCGCGGCCACGCTTTTTTT
CASSFIDRGHAFF
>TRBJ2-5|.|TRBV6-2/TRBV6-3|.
TGTCCCAGCAGCCGCCTGGACGAGACCCAGTACTTC
CPSSRLDETQYF
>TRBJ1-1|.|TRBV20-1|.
TGCAGTGCTAGGGAACCGGGACCCTATTACGCTGAAGCTTTCTTT
CSAREPGPYYAEAFF
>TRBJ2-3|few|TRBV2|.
TGTGCCAGCGACCGTTCGATCGATACGCAGTATTTT
CASDRSIDTQYF
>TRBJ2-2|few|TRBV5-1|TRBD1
TGCGCCAGCAGCCTGGGACAGGGTCCCTCCGGCACCGGGGAGCTGTTTTTT
CASSLGQGPSGTGELFF
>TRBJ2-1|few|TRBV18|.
TGTGCCAGCTCACCTCCCGCCGAGGGTTACAATGAGCAGTTCTTC
CASSPPAEGYNEQFF
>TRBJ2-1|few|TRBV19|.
TGTGCCAGTAGTACTCAGGGAAACAATGAGCAGTTCTTC
CASSTQGNNEQFF
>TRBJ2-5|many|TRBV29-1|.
TGCAGCGGCCACGGCAATCCGGGCCTTGACCAAGAGACCCAGTACTTC
CSGHGNPGLDQETQYF
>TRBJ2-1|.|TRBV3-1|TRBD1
TGTGCCAGCAGCCACGGGACAGGCGCCTACAATGAGCAGTTCTTC
CASSHGTGAYNEQFF
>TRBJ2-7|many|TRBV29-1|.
TGCAGCGTTTTGGACTACGAGCAGTACTTC
CSVLDYEQYF
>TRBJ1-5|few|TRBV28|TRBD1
TGTGCCAGCAGTCTTACGGGGGGGACAGGGGAAGATCAGCCCCAGCATTTT
CASSLTGGTGEDQPQHF
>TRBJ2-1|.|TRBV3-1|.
TGTGCCAGCAGCCATCTTGGGTGGCGCCACTCCTACAATGAGCAGTTCTTC
CASSHLGWRHSYNEQFF
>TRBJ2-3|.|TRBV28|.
TGTGCCAGCAGTTTATTATCCCGGGCCGGCACAGATACGCAGTATTTT
CASSLLSRAGTDTQYF
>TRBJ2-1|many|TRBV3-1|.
TGTGCCAGCAGCCAAGATGGGCTGTACAATGAGCAGTTCTTC
CASSQDGLYNEQFF
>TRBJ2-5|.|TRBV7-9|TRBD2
TGTGCCAGCAGCTTCGTAGCGGGGATTGAGACCCAGTACTTC
CASSFVAGIETQYF
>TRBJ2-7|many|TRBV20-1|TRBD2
TGCAGTGCTAGACCGACTAGCTCCCTCGAGCAGTACTTC
CSARPTSSLEQYF
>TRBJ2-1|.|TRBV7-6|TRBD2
TGTGCCAGCAGCTTGCTAGCGGGAGGTAGCAATGAGCAGTTCTTC
CASSLLAGGSNEQFF
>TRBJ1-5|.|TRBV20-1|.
TGCAGTGCTCAGGGTGGCCAGCCCCAGCATTTT
CSAQGGQPQHF
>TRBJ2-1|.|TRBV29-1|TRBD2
TGCAGCGTTGTAGCGGGCCTTGAGCAGTTCTTC
CSVVAGLEQFF
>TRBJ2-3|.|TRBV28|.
TGTGCCAGCAGTTTGCTTACAGGGCAAAGCACAGATACGCAGTATTTT
CASSLLTGQSTDTQYF
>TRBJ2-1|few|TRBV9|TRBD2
TGTGCCAGCAGCGTAGCGCCGGGACTATCGTACAATGAGCAGTTCTTC
CASSVAPGLSYNEQFF
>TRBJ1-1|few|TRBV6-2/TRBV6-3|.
TGTGCCAGCAGTTACGGTAGGGAAAACACTGAAGCTTTCTTT
CASSYGRENTEAFF
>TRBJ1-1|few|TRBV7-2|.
TGTGCCAGCAGCTTAGCAGCTTTGAACACTGAAGCTTTCTTT
CASSLAALNTEAFF
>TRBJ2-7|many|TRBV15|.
TGTGCCACCAGCAGACACCCTAGCTGGGGGGACGAGTCGCAGTACTTC
CATSRHPSWGDESQYF
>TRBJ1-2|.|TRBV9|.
TGTGCCAGCAGCGTAGGGGAGGCGGCATACGGCTACACCTTC
CASSVGEAAYGYTF
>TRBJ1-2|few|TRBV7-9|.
TGTGCCAGCAGCTTACCTCCAACGGGGAGCTATGGCTACACCTTC
CASSLPPTGSYGYTF
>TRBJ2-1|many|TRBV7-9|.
TGTGCCAGCAGCCCCTATGGTCCGAGCTCCTACAATGAGCAGTTCTTC
CASSPYGPSSYNEQFF
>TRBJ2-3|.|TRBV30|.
TGTGCCTGGAGTCAGACAGGGACTACAGATACGCAGTATTTT
CAWSQTGTTDTQYF
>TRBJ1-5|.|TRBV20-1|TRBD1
TGCAGTGCTACCGGGACAGATTTTAGCAATCAGCCCCAGCATTTT
CSATGTDFSNQPQHF
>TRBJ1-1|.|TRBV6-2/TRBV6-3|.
TGTGCCAGCAGAAATGCAGCGAACACTGAAGCTTTCTTT
CASRNAANTEAFF
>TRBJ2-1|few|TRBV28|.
TGTGCCAGCAGCCCCACAGGGTGGGTCGCCAATGAGCAGTTCTTC
CASSPTGWVANEQFF
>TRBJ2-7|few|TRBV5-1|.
TGCGCCAGCAGCCCTGGGACAAACGAGCAGTACTTC
CASSPGTNEQYF
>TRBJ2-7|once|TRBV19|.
TGTGCCAGTAGTTCGGGTAACGCCTACGAGCAGTACTTC
CASSSGNAYEQYF
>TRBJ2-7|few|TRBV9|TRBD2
TGTGCCAGCAGCGTAGGAGCGGGACCCTACGAGCAGTACTTC
CASSVGAGPYEQYF